This T cell receptor (beta chain) originates from a study of blood T cells in healthy people across ages. Study-level results: Because donor CMV status was unknown, expanded clonotype changes were possibly confounded. A strong correlation between TCR beta diversity and naive T cell percentage was seen.

Trimming removed 8 bases from V and 8 bases from J, with 7 bases in between. Germline V gives CDR1 MNHNS, CDR2 SASEGT. The CDR3 length is 10 residues. Each sample used at least 6 million PBMCs. Sample-barcoded 5' priming and a J-beta primer mix drove a second PCR of roughly 7 to 11 cycles. Each cDNA molecule, via a template-switch adaptor with 12 random nucleotides, was tagged. TCRdb passed the 5' RACE reads through MiXCR, listing each CDR3 protein once. The sample has around 1,500,000 distinct CDR3 sequences, roughly 30% seen once. A word on this clonotype: Its antigen is currently unknown.

The chain combines TRBV6-1 with TRBJ2-1; D remains ambiguous. The TCR sequence derives from a woman between 25 and 40 years old in good health. Sequenced material: blood. The CDR3 DNA follows: TGTGCCAGCTCCCGGCATGAGCAGTTCTTC. Its translation: CASSRHEQFF.